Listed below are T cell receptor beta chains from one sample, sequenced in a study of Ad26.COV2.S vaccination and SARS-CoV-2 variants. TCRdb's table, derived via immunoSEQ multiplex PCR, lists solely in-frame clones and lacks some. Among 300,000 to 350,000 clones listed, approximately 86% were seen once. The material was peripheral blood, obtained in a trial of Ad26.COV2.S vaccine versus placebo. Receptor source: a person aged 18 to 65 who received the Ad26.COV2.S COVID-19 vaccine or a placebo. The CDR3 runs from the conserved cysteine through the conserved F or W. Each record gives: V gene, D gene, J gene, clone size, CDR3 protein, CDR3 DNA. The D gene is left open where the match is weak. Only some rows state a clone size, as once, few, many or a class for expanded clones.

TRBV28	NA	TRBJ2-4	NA	CASSLVNIQYF	TGTGCCAGCAGTTTAGTCAACATTCAGTACTTC
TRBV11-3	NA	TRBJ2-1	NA	CASSLGYSAQDEQFF	TGTGCCAGCAGCTTAGGGTATTCCGCACAAGATGAGCAGTTCTTC
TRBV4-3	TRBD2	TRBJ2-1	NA	CASSQEVQRGANEQFF	TGCGCCAGCAGCCAAGAAGTCCAGCGGGGGGCTAATGAGCAGTTCTTC
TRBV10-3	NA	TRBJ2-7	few	CAIRQDSYEQYF	TGTGCCATCAGGCAGGATTCCTACGAGCAGTACTTC
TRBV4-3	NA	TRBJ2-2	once	CASSQEKGVGELFF	TGCGCCAGCAGCCAAGAAAAGGGGGTCGGGGAGCTGTTTTTT
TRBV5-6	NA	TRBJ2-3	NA	CASSLTLALDTQYF	TGTGCCAGCAGCTTGACTCTAGCGTTAGATACGCAGTATTTT
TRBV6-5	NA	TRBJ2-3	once	CASSYGGGTSTDTQYF	TGTGCCAGCAGTTACGGGGGGGGCACTAGCACAGATACGCAGTATTTT
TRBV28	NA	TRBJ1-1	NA	CAIGTEAFF	TGTGCCATTGGGACTGAAGCTTTCTTT
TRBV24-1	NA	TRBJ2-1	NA	CATSEGASYNEQFF	TGTGCCACCAGTGAGGGGGCCTCCTACAATGAGCAGTTCTTC
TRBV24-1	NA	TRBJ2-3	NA	CATSDSTATDTQYF	TGTGCCACCAGTGATTCAACAGCTACAGATACGCAGTATTTT